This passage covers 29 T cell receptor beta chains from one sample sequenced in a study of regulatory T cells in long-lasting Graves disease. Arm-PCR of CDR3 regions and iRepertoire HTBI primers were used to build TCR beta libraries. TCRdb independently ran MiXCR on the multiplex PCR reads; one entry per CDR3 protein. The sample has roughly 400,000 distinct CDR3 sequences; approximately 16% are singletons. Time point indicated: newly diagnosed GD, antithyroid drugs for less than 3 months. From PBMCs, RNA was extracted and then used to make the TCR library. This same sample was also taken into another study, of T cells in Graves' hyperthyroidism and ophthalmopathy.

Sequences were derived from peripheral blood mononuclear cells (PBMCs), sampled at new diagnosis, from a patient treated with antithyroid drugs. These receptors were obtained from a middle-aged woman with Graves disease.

CDR3 residues: CASSMSRDRDTIYF. The DNA of the CDR3 is TGTGCCAGTAGTATGTCCCGGGACAGGGACACCATATATTTT. The V call is TRBV19, the J call TRBJ1-3; TRBD1 agrees at 9 bases. Germline trimming cut 3 bases from V and 8 bases from J; bases unmatched to any gene: 5. The CDR3 has 14 residues. Germline V gene lookup returns CDR1 LNHDA and CDR2 SQIVND (reference sequence).

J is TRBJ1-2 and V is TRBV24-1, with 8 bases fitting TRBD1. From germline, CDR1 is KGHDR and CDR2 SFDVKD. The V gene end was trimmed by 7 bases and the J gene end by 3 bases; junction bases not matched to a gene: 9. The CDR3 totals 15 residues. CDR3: CATRGRTGRDYGYTF. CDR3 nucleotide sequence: TGTGCCACCAGAGGACGGACAGGGAGAGACTATGGCTACACCTTC.

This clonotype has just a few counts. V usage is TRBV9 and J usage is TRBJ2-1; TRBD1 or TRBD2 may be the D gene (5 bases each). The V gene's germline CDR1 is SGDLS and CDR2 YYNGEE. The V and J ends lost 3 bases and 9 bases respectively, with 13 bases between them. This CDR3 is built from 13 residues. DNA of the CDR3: TGTGCCAGCAGCGACACCCGTGGGGGTGAGCAGTTCTTC. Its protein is CASSDTRGGEQFF. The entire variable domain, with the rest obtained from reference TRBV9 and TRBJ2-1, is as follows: DSGVTQTPKHLITATGQRVTLRCSPRSGDLSVYWYQQSLDQGLQFLIQYYNGEERAKGNILERFSAQQFPDLHSELNLSSLELGDSALYFCASSDTRGGEQFFGPGTRLTVL.

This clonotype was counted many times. The CDR3 is CASSLIGDDLWEQYF. The CDR3 coding sequence is TGTGCCAGCAGCTTAATCGGGGATGACCTATGGGAGCAGTACTTC. The rearrangement uses TRBV11-2 and TRBJ2-7; tentatively, D is TRBD2 (5 bases). Germline values: CDR1 SGHAT, CDR2 FQNNGV. The CDR3 is made up of 15 amino acids. Trimming stripped 2 bases from V and 7 bases from J, with 18 bases between.

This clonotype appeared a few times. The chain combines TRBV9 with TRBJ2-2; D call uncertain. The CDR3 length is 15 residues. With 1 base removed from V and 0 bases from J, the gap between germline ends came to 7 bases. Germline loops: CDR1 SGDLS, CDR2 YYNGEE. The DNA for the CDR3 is TGTGCCAGCAGCGTAAGTGGAACGAACACCGGGGAGCTGTTTTTT. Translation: CASSVSGTNTGELFF.

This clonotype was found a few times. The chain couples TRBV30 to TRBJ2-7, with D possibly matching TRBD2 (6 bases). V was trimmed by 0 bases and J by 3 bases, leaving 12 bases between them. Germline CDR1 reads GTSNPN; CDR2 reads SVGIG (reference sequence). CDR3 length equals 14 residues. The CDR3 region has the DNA TGTGCCTGGAGTGTCGGCGTAGCGGACTACGAGCAGTACTTC. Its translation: CAWSVGVADYEQYF.

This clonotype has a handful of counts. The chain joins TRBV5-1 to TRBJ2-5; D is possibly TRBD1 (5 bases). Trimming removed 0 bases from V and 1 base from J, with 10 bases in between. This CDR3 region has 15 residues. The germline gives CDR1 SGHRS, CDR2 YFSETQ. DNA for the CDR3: TGCGCCAGCAGCTTGGAGGGGTATAGCCAAGAGACCCAGTACTTC. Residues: CASSLEGYSQETQYF.

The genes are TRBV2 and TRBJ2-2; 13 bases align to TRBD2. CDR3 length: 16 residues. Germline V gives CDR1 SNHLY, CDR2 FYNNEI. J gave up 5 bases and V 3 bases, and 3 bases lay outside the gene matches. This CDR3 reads CASSDQGLAGTGELFF. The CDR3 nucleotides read TGTGCCAGCAGTGACCAGGGACTAGCGGGGACCGGGGAGCTGTTTTTT.

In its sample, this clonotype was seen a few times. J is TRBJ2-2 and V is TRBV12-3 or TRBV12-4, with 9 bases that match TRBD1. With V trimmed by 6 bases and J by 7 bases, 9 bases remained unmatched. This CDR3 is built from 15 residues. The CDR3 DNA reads TGTGCCAGCAGGATACAGGGGGCTCGGGTCGGGGAGCTGTTTTTT. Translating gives CASRIQGARVGELFF.

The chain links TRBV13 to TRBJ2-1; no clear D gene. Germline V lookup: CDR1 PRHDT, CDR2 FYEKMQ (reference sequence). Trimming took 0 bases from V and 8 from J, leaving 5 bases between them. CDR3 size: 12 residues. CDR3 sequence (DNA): TGTGCCAGCAGCTTAGGGGACCATGAGCAGTTCTTC. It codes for CASSLGDHEQFF.

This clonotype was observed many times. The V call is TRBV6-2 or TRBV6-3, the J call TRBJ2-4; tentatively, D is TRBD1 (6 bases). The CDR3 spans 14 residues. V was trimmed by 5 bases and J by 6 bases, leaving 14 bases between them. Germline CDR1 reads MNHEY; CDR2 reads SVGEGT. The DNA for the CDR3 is TGTGCCAGCAGTATTAACAGGGATCTAAACATTCAGTACTTC. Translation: CASSINRDLNIQYF.

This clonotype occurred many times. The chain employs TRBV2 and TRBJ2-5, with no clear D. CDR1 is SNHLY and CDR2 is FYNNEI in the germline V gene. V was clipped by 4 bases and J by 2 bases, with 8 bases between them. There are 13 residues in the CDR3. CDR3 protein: CASSGTEQETQYF. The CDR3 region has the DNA TGTGCCAGCAGTGGTACAGAACAAGAGACCCAGTACTTC.

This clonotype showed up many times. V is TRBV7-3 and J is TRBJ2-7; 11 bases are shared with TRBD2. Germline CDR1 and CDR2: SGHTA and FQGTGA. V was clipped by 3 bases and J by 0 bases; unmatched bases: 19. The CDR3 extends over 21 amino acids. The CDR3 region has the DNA TGTGCCAGCAGCTTCCACGAATCCCCCGGGACTAGCGGTGCCTTCTCCTACGAGCAGTACTTC. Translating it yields CASSFHESPGTSGAFSYEQYF.

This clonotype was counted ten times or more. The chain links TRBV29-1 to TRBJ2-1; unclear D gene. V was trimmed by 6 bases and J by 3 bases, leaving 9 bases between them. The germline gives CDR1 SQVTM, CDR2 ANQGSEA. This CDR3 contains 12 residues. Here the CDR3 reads CSVRHNYNEQFF. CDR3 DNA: TGCAGCGTCCGCCACAACTACAATGAGCAGTTCTTC.

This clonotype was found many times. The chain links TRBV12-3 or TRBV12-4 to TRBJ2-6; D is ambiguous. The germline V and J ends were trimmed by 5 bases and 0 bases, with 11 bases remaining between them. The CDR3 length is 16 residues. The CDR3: CASSPSVVSGANVLTF. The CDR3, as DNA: TGTGCCAGCAGTCCCTCAGTGGTCTCTGGGGCCAACGTCCTGACTTTC.

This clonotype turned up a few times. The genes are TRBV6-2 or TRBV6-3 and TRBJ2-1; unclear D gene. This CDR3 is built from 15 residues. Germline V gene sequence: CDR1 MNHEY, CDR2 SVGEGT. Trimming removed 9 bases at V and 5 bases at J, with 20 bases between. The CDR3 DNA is TGTGCCAGTCTTCCTTTCTTTGCTCTTGACAATGAGCAGTTCTTC. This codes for CASLPFFALDNEQFF.

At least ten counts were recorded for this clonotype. The CDR3 loop reads CASRPSGGSYEQYF. In nucleotides, the CDR3 is TGTGCCAGCAGGCCATCAGGGGGCTCCTACGAGCAGTACTTC. This chain joins TRBV7-3 and TRBJ2-7, with 7 positions matching TRBD1. This CDR3 spans 14 amino acids. V was clipped by 6 bases and J by 0 bases; unmatched bases: 5. Germline lookup yields CDR1 SGHTA and CDR2 FQGTGA.

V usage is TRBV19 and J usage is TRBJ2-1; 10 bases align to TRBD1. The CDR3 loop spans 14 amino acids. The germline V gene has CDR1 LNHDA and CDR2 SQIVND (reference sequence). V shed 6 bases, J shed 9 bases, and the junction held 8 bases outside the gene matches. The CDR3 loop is CASRPGQGSFEQFF. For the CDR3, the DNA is TGTGCCAGTAGACCGGGACAGGGGAGTTTTGAGCAGTTCTTC.

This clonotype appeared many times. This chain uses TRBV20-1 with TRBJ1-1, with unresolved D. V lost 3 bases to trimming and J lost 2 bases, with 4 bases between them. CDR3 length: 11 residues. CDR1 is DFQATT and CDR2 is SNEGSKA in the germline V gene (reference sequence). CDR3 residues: CSASGNTEAFF. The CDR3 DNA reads TGCAGTGCTAGTGGTAACACTGAAGCTTTCTTT.

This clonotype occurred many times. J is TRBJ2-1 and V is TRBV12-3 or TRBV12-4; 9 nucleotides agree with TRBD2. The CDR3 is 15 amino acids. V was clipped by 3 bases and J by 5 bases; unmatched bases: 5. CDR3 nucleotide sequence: TGTGCCAGCAGTTTCGCGGGAGGGCCCCACAATGAGCAGTTCTTC. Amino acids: CASSFAGGPHNEQFF.

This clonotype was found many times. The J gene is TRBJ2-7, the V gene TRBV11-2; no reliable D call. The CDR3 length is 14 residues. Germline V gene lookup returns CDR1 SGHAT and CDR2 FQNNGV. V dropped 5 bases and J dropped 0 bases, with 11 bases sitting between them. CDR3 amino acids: CASSLELSSYEQYF. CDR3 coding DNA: TGTGCCAGCAGCCTCGAGTTAAGCTCCTACGAGCAGTACTTC.

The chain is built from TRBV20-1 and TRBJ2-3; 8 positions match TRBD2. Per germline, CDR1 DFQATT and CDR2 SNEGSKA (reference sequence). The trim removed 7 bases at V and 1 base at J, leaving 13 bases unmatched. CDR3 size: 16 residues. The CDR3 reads CSVSHGAGVGTDTQYF. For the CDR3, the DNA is TGCAGTGTTAGTCACGGAGCGGGAGTTGGCACAGATACGCAGTATTTT.

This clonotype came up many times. DNA for the CDR3: TGTGCTAGTGGTTTGGTGGTAGGGGGACAGCCCCAGCATTTT. Translated: CASGLVVGGQPQHF. The chain recombines TRBV12-5 with TRBJ1-5, with D possibly being TRBD1 (6 bases). CDR1 is LGHNT, CDR2 FRNRAP, per germline. This CDR3 region has 14 residues. The ends were cut back, 0 bases at V and 7 bases at J, with 10 bases in the middle. Full variable domain (rest looked up from reference TRBV12-5 and TRBJ1-5): DARVTQTPRHKVTEMGQEVTMRCQPILGHNTVFWYRQTMMQGLELLAYFRNRAPLDDSGMPKDRFSAEMPDATLATLKIQPSEPRDSAVYFCASGLVVGGQPQHFGDGTRLSIL.

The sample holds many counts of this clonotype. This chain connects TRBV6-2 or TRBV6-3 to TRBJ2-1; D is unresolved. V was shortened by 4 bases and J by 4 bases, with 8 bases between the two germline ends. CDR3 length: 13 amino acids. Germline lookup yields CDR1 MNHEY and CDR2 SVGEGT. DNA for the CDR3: TGTGCCAGCAGTTGGGCTAATTACAATGAGCAGTTCTTC. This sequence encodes CASSWANYNEQFF.

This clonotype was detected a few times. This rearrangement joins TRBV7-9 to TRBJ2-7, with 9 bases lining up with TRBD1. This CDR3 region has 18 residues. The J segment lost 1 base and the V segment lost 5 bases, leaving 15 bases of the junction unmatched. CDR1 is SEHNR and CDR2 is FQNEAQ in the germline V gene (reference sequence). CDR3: CASSPWPPGQGGSYEQYF. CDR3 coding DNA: TGTGCCAGCAGCCCATGGCCACCGGGACAGGGTGGATCCTACGAGCAGTACTTC.

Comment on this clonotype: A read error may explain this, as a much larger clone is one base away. As DNA, the CDR3 is TGCAGTGCTAGAGACAGGACCACCTACGAGCAGTGCTTC. As protein: CSARDRTTYEQCF. V usage is TRBV20-1 and J usage is TRBJ2-7, with unresolved D. CDR3 length: 13 residues. Germline V lookup: CDR1 DFQATT, CDR2 SNEGSKA (reference sequence).

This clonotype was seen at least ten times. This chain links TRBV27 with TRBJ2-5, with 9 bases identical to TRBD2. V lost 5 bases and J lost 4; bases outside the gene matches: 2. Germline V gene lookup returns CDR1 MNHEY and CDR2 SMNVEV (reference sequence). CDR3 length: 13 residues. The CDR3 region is CASSAGLAETQYF. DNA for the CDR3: TGTGCCAGCAGTGCGGGACTAGCAGAGACCCAGTACTTC.

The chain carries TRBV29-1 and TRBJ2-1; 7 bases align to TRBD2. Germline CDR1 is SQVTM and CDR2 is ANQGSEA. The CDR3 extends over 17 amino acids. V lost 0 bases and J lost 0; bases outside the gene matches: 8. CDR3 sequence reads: CSVEERIAGDSYNEQFF. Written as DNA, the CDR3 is TGCAGCGTTGAAGAGAGGATCGCGGGAGACTCCTACAATGAGCAGTTCTTC.

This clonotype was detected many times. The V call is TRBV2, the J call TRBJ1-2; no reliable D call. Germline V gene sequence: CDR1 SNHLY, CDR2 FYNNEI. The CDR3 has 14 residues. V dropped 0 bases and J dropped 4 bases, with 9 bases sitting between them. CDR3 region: CASSEAGGIYGYTF. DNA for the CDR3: TGTGCCAGCAGTGAAGCTGGCGGGATCTATGGCTACACCTTC. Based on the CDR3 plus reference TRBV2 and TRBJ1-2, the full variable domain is EPEVTQTPSHQVTQMGQEVILRCVPISNHLYFYWYRQILGQKVEFLVSFYNNEISEKSEIFDDQFSVERPDGSNFTLKIRSTKLEDSAMYFCASSEAGGIYGYTFGSGTRLTVV.